Below, 32 T cell receptor beta chains from the same sample are listed, as sequenced in a study of a mutant IDH1 vaccine in newly diagnosed glioma. TCRdb keeps only in-frame clones here, not all; method: immunoSEQ multiplex PCR. The sample holds tens of thousands of clones; about 77% are singletons and the top ten take roughly 9.5%. Time point given: week 11, during vaccination. Each dose delivered 300 ug of mutant IDH1 20-mer peptide subcutaneously with imiquimod. Which antigens these TCRs recognize remains unknown. This specimen was PBMCs, taken from a glioma patient whose treatment included an IDH1 peptide vaccine. The receptors derive from a woman aged 18-30 years with glioma.

The V gene is TRBV6-5, the J gene TRBJ1-4, with D possibly being TRBD1 (5 bases). The germline gives CDR1 MNHEY, CDR2 SVGAGI. V lost 1 base and J lost 5, with 14 bases in between. The CDR3 contains 16 residues. For the CDR3, the DNA is TGTGCCAGCAGTTACTGGGGGGGGTCAGGGAATGAAAAACTGTTTTTT. It codes for CASSYWGGSGNEKLFF.

The chain combines TRBV19 with TRBJ2-7; D ambiguous. Between the trimmed V and J ends, which lost 6 bases and 4 bases, there was a span of 13 bases. Germline CDR1 is LNHDA and CDR2 is SQIVND (reference sequence). The CDR3 spans 13 residues. The CDR3 region has the DNA TGTGCCAGTAGCCGCACCGGCCCTTACGAGCAGTACTTC. Amino acid sequence: CASSRTGPYEQYF.

The chain links TRBV5-6 to TRBJ1-5; no reliable D call. Looked up from germline, CDR1 is SGHDT and CDR2 is YYEEEE. V dropped 1 base and J dropped 5 bases, with 10 bases sitting between them. The CDR3 sequence is 14 residues long. The CDR3 reads CASSLKGHHQPQHF. The CDR3 DNA reads as TGTGCCAGCAGCTTGAAGGGTCATCATCAGCCCCAGCATTTT.

In DNA form, the CDR3 reads TGTGCCAGCAGGAATAGCGGGAGGGCTTCCGAGCAGTACTTC. Its protein is CASRNSGRASEQYF. The chain has TRBV6-5 and TRBJ2-7, with TRBD2 matching 11 bases. CDR1 MNHEY and CDR2 SVGAGI come from the germline V gene. CDR3 length: 14 amino acids. Trimming cost V 6 bases and J 6 bases; bases outside gene matches: 7.

This chain links TRBV2 with TRBJ1-2; no clear D gene. Germline values: CDR1 SNHLY, CDR2 FYNNEI. The V end lost 7 bases, the J end lost 1 base, and 10 bases lay between the germline ends. This CDR3 has 13 residues. Here the CDR3 reads CASTRQVNYGYTF. The CDR3 nucleotides read TGTGCCAGCACCAGACAAGTTAACTATGGCTACACCTTC.

V usage is TRBV10-3 and J usage is TRBJ1-2; the D is unclear. The CDR3 runs 13 residues. The V end lost 3 bases, the J end lost 7 bases, and 12 bases lay between the germline ends. The germline CDR1 and CDR2 sequences are ENHRY and SYGVKD. The CDR3 loop reads CAISENGPSGYTF. The CDR3 nucleotides read TGTGCCATCAGTGAAAACGGCCCCTCTGGCTACACCTTC.

The chain combines TRBV19 with TRBJ1-4; 7 nucleotides agree with TRBD1. V shed 7 bases, J shed 2 bases, and the junction held 7 bases outside the gene matches. Germline V gene data show CDR1 as LNHDA and CDR2 as SQIVND (reference sequence). This CDR3 region has 15 residues. The DNA of the CDR3 is TGTGCCAGTACCAGACAGGGCCTGACTAATGAAAAACTGTTTTTT. Encoded protein: CASTRQGLTNEKLFF.

CDR3 amino acids: CASSLATGGLYGYTF. In nucleotides, the CDR3 is TGTGCCAGCAGCTTAGCTACAGGGGGACTCTATGGCTACACCTTC. V is TRBV7-8 and J is TRBJ1-2; 8 nucleotides align to TRBD1. The J segment lost 4 bases and the V segment lost 0 bases, leaving 4 bases of the junction unmatched. This CDR3 is built from 15 residues. Germline V CDR1 and CDR2: SGHVS, FQNEAQ.

This clone occurred a few times. The J gene is TRBJ1-1, the V gene TRBV13; the match to TRBD1 covers 8 bases. Germline trimming cut 5 bases from V and 8 bases from J; bases unmatched to any gene: 4. The germline V gene encodes CDR1 PRHDT and CDR2 FYEKMQ (reference sequence). This CDR3 has 12 residues. The CDR3: CASSLQGGEAFF. CDR3 nucleotide sequence: TGTGCCAGCAGCCTACAGGGGGGGGAAGCTTTCTTT.

The gene calls are TRBV5-5 and TRBJ2-7, with D perhaps being TRBD1 or TRBD2 (5 bases each). The CDR3 is 17 residues long. Germline V lookup: CDR1 SGHKS, CDR2 YYEKEE (reference sequence). Trimming left V 0 bases short and J 4 bases short, with 20 bases between. CDR3 region: CASSLGYALGPGYEQYF. The CDR3 coding sequence is TGTGCCAGCAGCTTGGGTTATGCGTTGGGACCCGGATACGAGCAGTACTTC. The full variable domain, rest sourced from reference TRBV5-5 and TRBJ2-7, is DAGVTQSPTHLIKTRGQQVTLRCSPISGHKSVSWYQQVLGQGPQFIFQYYEKEERGRGNFPDRFSARQFPNYSSELNVNALLLGDSALYLCASSLGYALGPGYEQYFGPGTRLTVT.

This clone was detected only once. The J gene is TRBJ2-2, the V gene TRBV6-1; tentative D call: TRBD1 (6 bases). This CDR3 comprises 14 residues. V dropped 8 bases and J dropped 1 base, with 11 bases sitting between them. CDR1 MNHNS and CDR2 SASEGT come from the germline V gene. In DNA form, the CDR3 reads TGTGCCAGCTGGGGGCGGATGAACACCGGGGAGCTGTTTTTT. This sequence encodes CASWGRMNTGELFF.

The chain employs TRBV7-8 and TRBJ1-6, with a tentative D call TRBD1 (6 bases). The length of the CDR3 is 15 residues. Deletions cut 1 base from V and 6 bases from J, with 10 bases between. From germline, CDR1 is SGHVS and CDR2 FQNEAQ. The CDR3 loop reads CASSLGTATNSPLHF. CDR3 coding DNA: TGTGCCAGCAGCTTAGGGACAGCTACTAATTCACCCCTCCACTTT. Full variable domain (missing parts from reference TRBV7-8 and TRBJ1-6): GAGVSQSPRYKVAKRGQDVALRCDPISGHVSLFWYQQALGQGPEFLTYFQNEAQLDKSGLPSDRFFAERPEGSVSTLKIQRTQQEDSAVYLCASSLGTATNSPLHFGNGTRLTVT.

The gene calls are TRBV19 and TRBJ2-7, with D possibly being TRBD1 (5 bases). Trimming left V 5 bases short and J 2 bases short, with 13 bases between. The CDR3 length is 14 residues. Germline V gene lookup returns CDR1 LNHDA and CDR2 SQIVND (reference sequence). The CDR3 nucleotides are TGTGCCAGTAGTTCGACAGCCCTCCCCTACGAGCAGTACTTC. Its translation: CASSSTALPYEQYF. Full variable domain (rest looked up from reference TRBV19 and TRBJ2-7): DGGITQSPKYLFRKEGQNVTLSCEQNLNHDAMYWYRQDPGQGLRLIYYSQIVNDFQKGDIAEGYSVSREKKESFPLTVTSAQKNPTAFYLCASSSTALPYEQYFGPGTRLTVT.

J is TRBJ2-7 and V is TRBV6-1; 7 bases fit TRBD2. The CDR3 runs 13 residues. CDR1 and CDR2 (germline): MNHNS, SASEGT. V lost 8 bases to trimming and J lost 6 bases; unmatched junction nucleotides: 10. In DNA, the CDR3 is TGTGCCAGCGCGGGGGTACCGGGGGGCGAGCAGTACTTC. Amino acids: CASAGVPGGEQYF.

A few counts support this clone. CDR3 DNA sequence: TGTGCCATCAGGCCGGGACAGGGCACAGATACGCAGTATTTT. Protein: CAIRPGQGTDTQYF. J is TRBJ2-3 and V is TRBV10-3; 8 bases align to TRBD1. This CDR3 is 14 amino acids long. Unmatched junction bases numbered 3, after V lost 6 bases and J lost 1 base. From germline, CDR1 is ENHRY and CDR2 SYGVKD.

This clone was observed a few times. This chain joins TRBV5-5 and TRBJ1-5; D is perhaps TRBD1 (6 bases). Per germline, CDR1 SGHKS and CDR2 YYEKEE (reference sequence). The CDR3 totals 15 residues. V dropped 4 bases and J dropped 4 bases, with 15 bases sitting between them. The CDR3 loop reads CASSPGKGTNQPQHF. CDR3 nucleotides: TGTGCCAGCAGCCCTGGGAAGGGGACAAATCAGCCCCAGCATTTT.

V and J are TRBV9 and TRBJ1-6; TRBD1 matches at 7 bases. CDR1 and CDR2 from the germline V gene are SGDLS and YYNGEE. The CDR3 length is 15 residues. V lost 3 bases, J lost 3 bases, and 3 bases stayed unmatched. Here the CDR3 reads CASSEGTVYNSPLHF. For the CDR3, the DNA is TGTGCCAGCAGCGAGGGGACAGTCTATAATTCACCCCTCCACTTT.

The chain carries TRBV2 and TRBJ2-3; 8 nucleotides match TRBD2. Germline CDR1 is SNHLY and CDR2 is FYNNEI. The CDR3 is 15 amino acids. Unmatched junction bases numbered 3, after V lost 3 bases and J lost 1 base. The CDR3 DNA sequence: TGTGCCAGCAGTGACGGGCGGGGGGGCACAGATACGCAGTATTTT. Its protein is CASSDGRGGTDTQYF.

This clone was seen only once. The rearrangement joins TRBV10-3 to TRBJ1-2, with D tentatively TRBD1 (5 bases). This CDR3 spans 13 amino acids. Germline values: CDR1 ENHRY, CDR2 SYGVKD. Trimming stripped 2 bases from V and 4 bases from J, with 8 bases between. The CDR3 sequence: CAISEAGIYGYTF. Written as DNA, the CDR3 is TGTGCCATCAGTGAGGCAGGGATCTATGGCTACACCTTC.

The chain recombines TRBV30 with TRBJ1-6, with unresolved D. V was shortened by 0 bases and J by 7 bases, with 10 bases between the two germline ends. CDR1 and CDR2 (germline): GTSNPN, SVGIG (reference sequence). The CDR3 extends over 14 amino acids. The CDR3 bases are TGTGCCTGGAGTGTGGGCGTTCTAAATTCACCCCTCCACTTT. Protein: CAWSVGVLNSPLHF.

In regard to this clone: This same CDR3 is encoded by further DNA sequences in the sample. The chain links TRBV19 to TRBJ2-7; D could derive from TRBD1 or TRBD2 (6 bases each). Trimming left V 5 bases short and J 5 bases short, with 13 bases between. The CDR3 is made up of 13 amino acids. Germline CDR1 is LNHDA and CDR2 is SQIVND (reference sequence). In DNA form, the CDR3 reads TGTGCCAGTAGTTACAGGAGGGGGGACGAGCAGTACTTC. It specifies CASSYRRGDEQYF.

DNA for the CDR3: TGTGCCACCAGTGGAGGGCGCGGGGCCAAAAACATTCAGTACTTC. This translates into CATSGGRGAKNIQYF. The rearrangement joins TRBV15 to TRBJ2-4; D possibly corresponds to TRBD2 (6 bases). Germline lookup yields CDR1 LNHNV and CDR2 YYDKDF (reference sequence). The CDR3 has 15 amino acids. Trimming removed 6 bases at V and 1 base at J, with 13 bases between.

The CDR3 DNA reads TGCAGCGTTGACACGGGGGGCGCGACTAATGAAAAACTGTTTTTT. Its protein product is CSVDTGGATNEKLFF. The chain has TRBV29-1 and TRBJ1-4, with a tentative D call TRBD1 (6 bases). From germline, CDR1 is SQVTM and CDR2 ANQGSEA. The CDR3 covers 15 residues. Trimming removed 3 bases at V and 2 bases at J, with 13 bases between. Combining the CDR3 with reference TRBV29-1 and TRBJ1-4 gives the whole variable domain SAVISQKPSRDICQRGTSLTIQCQVDSQVTMMFWYRQQPGQSLTLIATANQGSEATYESGFVIDKFPISRPNLTFSTLTVSNMSPEDSSIYLCSVDTGGATNEKLFFGSGTQLSVL.

The rearrangement links TRBV20-1 to TRBJ1-1; 7 nucleotides align to TRBD1. The CDR3 spans 11 residues. The V gene's germline CDR1 is DFQATT and CDR2 SNEGSKA (reference sequence). Losses at the gene ends were 4 bases for V and 9 bases for J; bases not matched to a gene: 5. This CDR3 reads CSAIPGQQAFF. CDR3 DNA: TGCAGTGCTATACCGGGACAGCAAGCTTTCTTT.

The sample holds a few counts of this clone. The chain recombines TRBV7-9 with TRBJ1-4; 7 bases are a match to TRBD1. The CDR3 sequence is 15 residues long. The J segment lost 0 bases and the V segment lost 5 bases, leaving 3 bases of the junction unmatched. Germline V CDR1 and CDR2: SEHNR, FQNEAQ (reference sequence). The CDR3 spells CASSLGTATNEKLFF. CDR3 nucleotide sequence: TGTGCCAGCAGCCTAGGGACAGCAACTAATGAAAAACTGTTTTTT.

V usage is TRBV7-9 and J usage is TRBJ1-5; 8 positions match TRBD1. CDR1 is SEHNR and CDR2 is FQNEAQ in the germline V gene (reference sequence). CDR3 length equals 14 residues. V was clipped by 3 bases and J by 6 bases; unmatched bases: 4. For the CDR3, the DNA is TGTGCCAGCAGCTTCGGGCAGGGGGCTCAGCCCCAGCATTTT. Translating it yields CASSFGQGAQPQHF.

By proportion, this clone is medium-sized. CDR3 residues: CAWSKGSDSNQPQHF. In nucleotides, the CDR3 is TGTGCCTGGAGTAAGGGGTCTGATAGCAATCAGCCCCAGCATTTT. The rearrangement uses TRBV30 and TRBJ1-5; possibly TRBD1 for D (5 bases). V dropped 2 bases and J dropped 0 bases, with 11 bases sitting between them. There are 15 residues in the CDR3. Germline V gene data show CDR1 as GTSNPN and CDR2 as SVGIG (reference sequence).

This clone was counted a few times. The chain links TRBV7-6 to TRBJ1-6; unclear D gene. The germline CDR1 and CDR2 sequences are SGHVS and FNYEAQ. Deletions cut 5 bases from V and 13 bases from J, with 15 bases between. The CDR3 loop spans 13 amino acids. CDR3 sequence (DNA): TGTGCCAGCAGCCCGGCGTTGAGTAGTCCCCTCCACTTT. Its translation is CASSPALSSPLHF.

This chain joins TRBV4-1 and TRBJ2-7; 10 nucleotides match TRBD2. J gave up 6 bases and V 4 bases, and 12 bases lay outside the gene matches. Germline loops: CDR1 MGHRA, CDR2 YSYEKL. This CDR3 is 16 amino acids long. The CDR3 coding sequence is TGCGCCAGCAGCCTTGGATGGACTAGCGGTGGGAGCGAGCAGTACTTC. This gives the protein CASSLGWTSGGSEQYF.

The chain is built from TRBV7-2 and TRBJ2-7; 12 positions match TRBD2. This CDR3 comprises 16 residues. J was trimmed by 0 bases and V by 3 bases; bases with no gene match: 3. The germline V gene encodes CDR1 SGHTA and CDR2 FQGNSA. The CDR3 DNA is TGTGCCAGCAGCTTTTGGACTAGCGGGACCTCCTACGAGCAGTACTTC. Translating it yields CASSFWTSGTSYEQYF.

The CDR3 DNA reads TGTGCCAGCAGCGCCCTAACGACAGGGGGTTCCGGGGAGCTGTTTTTT. Translating gives CASSALTTGGSGELFF. The gene calls are TRBV9 and TRBJ2-2, with 9 positions matching TRBD1. Germline V lookup: CDR1 SGDLS, CDR2 YYNGEE. This CDR3 is built from 16 residues. The trim removed 3 bases at V and 6 bases at J, leaving 9 bases unmatched.

This clone was counted a single time. The rearrangement uses TRBV14 and TRBJ2-3; D is unclear. Trimming took off 4 bases at V and 4 bases at J, with 6 bases between the two ends. Germline CDR1 SGHDN, CDR2 FVKESK. The CDR3 extends over 12 amino acids. This chain's CDR3 is CASSLFPDTQYF. The CDR3, as DNA: TGTGCCAGCAGCCTGTTCCCAGATACGCAGTATTTT.